One sample yielded the 7 T cell receptor beta chains listed below, sequenced in a study of T cell repertoires in cytomegalovirus infection. Their recognized antigens are unknown. TCRdb redid the calling of the reads with MiXCR, one entry per CDR3 protein. The repertoire has about 920,000 distinct CDR3 sequences, around 32% of them found once; the top ten carry around 15%. The sequences come from cultured CD8+ T cells from PBMCs, collected from culture after CMV antigen stimulation. These receptors were taken from a human donor in good health (CMV status not recorded). Some clones in this sample may be carry-over from other donors' samples.

The rearrangement links TRBV20-1 to TRBJ2-5, with 11 bases lining up with TRBD1. V dropped 0 bases and J dropped 5; count of bases not matched to a gene: 8. The CDR3 runs to 16 residues. CDR1 DFQATT and CDR2 SNEGSKA come from the germline V gene (reference sequence). CDR3 sequence: CSARDMEGQGGETQYF. The CDR3 nucleotides are TGCAGTGCTAGAGATATGGAGGGACAGGGGGGTGAGACCCAGTACTTC.

The genes are TRBV10-3 and TRBJ1-3, with TRBD1 identical over 7 bases. CDR1 is ENHRY, CDR2 SYGVKD, per germline. This CDR3 region has 15 residues. V lost 8 bases, J lost 0 bases, and 7 bases stayed unmatched. CDR3 region: CAIFTGTASGNTIYF. CDR3 DNA: TGTGCCATCTTCACCGGGACAGCCTCTGGAAACACCATATATTTT.

This clonotype occurred many times. The chain is built from TRBV7-2 and TRBJ1-4; D is unclear. Germline CDR1 reads SGHTA; CDR2 reads FQGNSA. V was clipped by 2 bases and J by 5 bases, with 6 bases between them. This CDR3 has 13 amino acids. The DNA of the CDR3 is TGTGCCAGCAGCTTAAACAGAAATGAAAAACTGTTTTTT. As protein: CASSLNRNEKLFF.

This clonotype showed up just a few times. The genes are TRBV12-3 or TRBV12-4 and TRBJ1-3, with D possibly matching TRBD1 (6 bases). CDR3 length: 15 residues. V dropped 7 bases and J dropped 2 bases, with 15 bases sitting between them. The CDR3 reads CASTPGASAGNTIYF. DNA of the CDR3: TGTGCCAGCACCCCAGGGGCGTCCGCTGGAAACACCATATATTTT.

This chain links TRBV6-6 with TRBJ2-5; the D gene could be TRBD1 or TRBD2 (5 bases each). The CDR3 contains 12 residues. Germline values: CDR1 MNHNY, CDR2 SVGAGI (reference sequence). The ends were cut back, 0 bases at V and 6 bases at J, with 5 bases in the middle. This CDR3 reads CASSYSGQTQYF. The CDR3 nucleotides are TGTGCCAGCAGTTACTCGGGACAGACCCAGTACTTC.

This clonotype occurred a few times. The rearrangement uses TRBV2 and TRBJ2-7; the match to TRBD2 covers 13 bases. Germline loops: CDR1 SNHLY, CDR2 FYNNEI. This CDR3 has 14 amino acids. Trimming took 10 bases from V and 4 from J; bases not matched to a gene: 7. The CDR3 DNA reads TGTGCCATCCTTGGGACTAGCGGGGAGTACGAGCAGTACTTC. Residues: CAILGTSGEYEQYF.

This clonotype was seen a few times. The CDR3 sequence: CATSDGMGDERVTEAFF. The DNA for the CDR3 is TGTGCCACCAGTGATGGAATGGGAGACGAACGGGTTACTGAAGCTTTCTTT. The rearrangement uses TRBV24-1 and TRBJ1-1; D unresolved. Germline V gene data show CDR1 as KGHDR and CDR2 as SFDVKD. This CDR3 spans 17 amino acids. Between the trimmed V and J ends, which lost 3 bases and 5 bases, there was a span of 21 bases.